The 32 T cell receptor beta chains in this list originate from one sample, sequenced in a study of cytomegalovirus exposure and HLA in healthy donors. PCR employed 60 Vbeta and 13 Jbeta primers. Profiling relied on immunoSEQ multiplex PCR, and the TCRdb table lists in-frame clones only, not all of them. This table holds fewer than 200,000 clones, roughly 80% found once. The sequenced sample consisted of PBMCs. The origin of the receptors is a woman aged 18-29 years in good health and CMV-seronegative.

The genes are TRBV4-3 and TRBJ2-2; D is perhaps TRBD1 (5 bases). Trimming left V 4 bases short and J 1 base short, with 7 bases between. The CDR3 has 14 amino acids. Germline lookup yields CDR1 LGHNA and CDR2 YSLEER. CDR3 DNA sequence: TGCGCCAGCAGCCGTCAGGGGAACACCGGGGAGCTGTTTTTT. It is translated as CASSRQGNTGELFF.

The chain uses TRBV5-6 and TRBJ1-2, with D possibly being TRBD1 (6 bases). The CDR3 is made up of 13 amino acids. The germline CDR1 and CDR2 sequences are SGHDT and YYEEEE. Trimming stripped 2 bases from V and 2 bases from J, with 7 bases between. CDR3 coding DNA: TGTGCCAGCAGCTTCCAGGGGAACTATGGCTACACCTTC. It specifies CASSFQGNYGYTF.

This chain links TRBV15 with TRBJ2-1; 7 bases map to TRBD1. The CDR3 is 16 amino acids. Germline CDR1 reads LNHNV; CDR2 reads YYDKDF (reference sequence). V lost 1 base to trimming and J lost 7 bases; unmatched junction nucleotides: 10. Here the CDR3 reads CATSRVGQGVVNEQFF. The CDR3 DNA follows: TGTGCCACCAGCAGAGTTGGGCAGGGGGTCGTAAATGAGCAGTTCTTC.

This rearrangement joins TRBV28 to TRBJ2-3, with TRBD1 matching 7 bases. Germline V gives CDR1 MDHEN, CDR2 SYDVKM. This CDR3 is built from 13 residues. V lost 5 bases to trimming and J lost 6 bases; unmatched junction nucleotides: 5. The CDR3 region is CASSATTGDTQYF. The CDR3, as DNA: TGTGCCAGCAGTGCAACGACAGGGGATACGCAGTATTTT.

The chain has TRBV12-5 and TRBJ2-5, with D tentatively TRBD2 (6 bases). CDR3 length equals 13 residues. V was pared by 1 base and J by 11 bases, with 14 bases between. Germline V gives CDR1 LGHNT, CDR2 FRNRAP. The CDR3 DNA reads as TGTGCTAGTGGTTTGGGACTAACGGGGGAGCAGTACTTC. Amino acids: CASGLGLTGEQYF. Full variable domain (rest looked up from reference TRBV12-5 and TRBJ2-5): DARVTQTPRHKVTEMGQEVTMRCQPILGHNTVFWYRQTMMQGLELLAYFRNRAPLDDSGMPKDRFSAEMPDATLATLKIQPSEPRDSAVYFCASGLGLTGEQYFGPGTRLLVL.

The chain couples TRBV30 to TRBJ1-2; possible D gene TRBD1, 6 bases. CDR3 length: 14 amino acids. The germline V and J ends were trimmed by 8 bases and 0 bases, with 16 bases remaining between them. The germline V gene has CDR1 GTSNPN and CDR2 SVGIG (reference sequence). This CDR3 is CAHGRTVPNYGYTF. The CDR3 nucleotides are TGTGCCCACGGTAGGACAGTCCCTAACTATGGCTACACCTTC.

The chain has TRBV7-2 and TRBJ2-5, with TRBD1 matching 8 bases. The CDR3 has 13 residues. CDR1 SGHTA and CDR2 FQGNSA come from the germline V gene. The V segment lost 6 bases and the J segment 5 bases; nucleotides outside the gene matches: 5. This CDR3 is CASRTGGSETQYF. Written as DNA, the CDR3 is TGTGCCAGCAGAACAGGGGGGTCGGAGACCCAGTACTTC.

The J gene is TRBJ2-6, the V gene TRBV7-2; D is perhaps TRBD2 (5 bases). The V gene's germline CDR1 is SGHTA and CDR2 FQGNSA. V was shortened by 1 base and J by 0 bases, with 7 bases between the two germline ends. The CDR3 sequence is 16 residues long. Here the CDR3 DNA reads TGTGCCAGCAGCTTAGTGAGGGTCTCTGGGGCCAACGTCCTGACTTTC. This sequence encodes CASSLVRVSGANVLTF.

The chain combines TRBV27 with TRBJ2-7; the D is unclear. The CDR3 consists of 14 residues. Germline lookup yields CDR1 MNHEY and CDR2 SMNVEV (reference sequence). The V end was cut by 8 bases, the J end by 0 bases, with 14 bases between. The DNA of the CDR3 is TGTGCCAGCGGCATGGCTGCTAGCTCCTACGAGCAGTACTTC. Amino acids: CASGMAASSYEQYF.

This chain joins TRBV11-2 and TRBJ2-7, with 7 positions matching TRBD1. The CDR3 runs to 15 residues. CDR1 and CDR2 from the germline V gene are SGHAT and FQNNGV. J gave up 4 bases and V 2 bases, and 8 bases lay outside the gene matches. CDR3 amino acids: CASSLNSGGDYEQYF. In DNA, the CDR3 is TGTGCCAGCAGCTTAAATTCAGGGGGAGATTACGAGCAGTACTTC. The entire variable domain, with the rest obtained from reference TRBV11-2 and TRBJ2-7, is as follows: EAGVAQSPRYKIIEKRQSVAFWCNPISGHATLYWYQQILGQGPKLLIQFQNNGVVDDSQLPKDRFSAERLKGVDSTLKIQPAKLEDSAVYLCASSLNSGGDYEQYFGPGTRLTVT.

This clone was detected only a few times. The chain couples TRBV7-6 to TRBJ2-3, with D perhaps matching TRBD1 (6 bases). Germline CDR1 is SGHVS and CDR2 is FNYEAQ. Trimming stripped 7 bases from V and 0 bases from J, with 11 bases between. This CDR3 is built from 14 residues. The CDR3 DNA reads as TGTGCCAGCACGCCGGGACATAGCACAGATACGCAGTATTTT. The encoded protein is CASTPGHSTDTQYF.

The chain employs TRBV28 and TRBJ1-5, with D unresolved. The length of the CDR3 is 14 residues. Germline CDR1 MDHEN, CDR2 SYDVKM. V lost 3 bases and J 1 base, leaving 7 bases between the germline ends. CDR3: CASSLVQSNQPQHF. The CDR3 nucleotides read TGTGCCAGCAGTTTGGTCCAGAGCAATCAGCCCCAGCATTTT.

The gene calls are TRBV4-3 and TRBJ2-3, with 11 bases fitting TRBD2. Germline CDR1 and CDR2: LGHNA and YSLEER. The CDR3 runs 16 residues. V lost 4 bases and J lost 4; bases outside the gene matches: 7. The CDR3 here is CASSPSGTSGPDTQYF. In DNA form, the CDR3 reads TGCGCCAGCAGCCCCTCGGGGACTAGCGGTCCAGATACGCAGTATTTT.

The genes are TRBV15 and TRBJ1-2, with D possibly being TRBD1 (5 bases). The CDR3 extends over 16 amino acids. Between the trimmed V and J ends, which lost 0 bases and 5 bases, there was a span of 16 bases. Per germline, CDR1 LNHNV and CDR2 YYDKDF (reference sequence). The CDR3 region has the DNA TGTGCCACCAGCAGAGATATTGGGATAGGGGTGTATGGCTACACCTTC. It yields the protein CATSRDIGIGVYGYTF. Filled out from reference TRBV15 and TRBJ1-2, the complete variable domain reads DAMVIQNPRYQVTQFGKPVTLSCSQTLNHNVMYWYQQKSSQAPKLLFHYYDKDFNNEADTPDNFQSRRPNTSFCFLDIRSPGLGDTAMYLCATSRDIGIGVYGYTFGSGTRLTVV.

The V and J genes are TRBV15 and TRBJ2-5; the D gene is possibly TRBD1 (6 bases). Germline CDR1 reads LNHNV; CDR2 reads YYDKDF (reference sequence). Trimming took off 3 bases at V and 2 bases at J, with 16 bases between the two ends. This CDR3 is built from 16 residues. The CDR3 nucleotides are TGTGCCACCAGCAGTATTACCACCAGGGGACAAGAGACCCAGTACTTC. It yields the protein CATSSITTRGQETQYF. The whole variable domain, filled in from reference TRBV15 and TRBJ2-5, reads DAMVIQNPRYQVTQFGKPVTLSCSQTLNHNVMYWYQQKSSQAPKLLFHYYDKDFNNEADTPDNFQSRRPNTSFCFLDIRSPGLGDTAMYLCATSSITTRGQETQYFGPGTRLLVL.

The chain is built from TRBV4-1 and TRBJ1-3; 10 bases agree with TRBD1. V shed 5 bases and J 0 bases; nucleotides not matched to a gene: 4. Germline loops: CDR1 MGHRA, CDR2 YSYEKL. This CDR3 is 16 amino acids long. Here the CDR3 DNA reads TGCGCCAGCAGCGCGGGACAGGGGACCTCTGGAAACACCATATATTTT. Translated, it gives CASSAGQGTSGNTIYF.

The chain uses TRBV5-1 and TRBJ1-5; a weak D match, TRBD1 (6 bases). Trimming stripped 3 bases from V and 7 bases from J, with 14 bases between. Germline V gene sequence: CDR1 SGHRS, CDR2 YFSETQ. CDR3 size: 14 residues. DNA for the CDR3: TGCGCCAGCAGCTCTTACAGGGTTAGGCAGCCCCAGCATTTT. As protein: CASSSYRVRQPQHF.

The chain uses TRBV6-6 and TRBJ2-1, with 11 bases aligning to TRBD2. From germline, CDR1 is MNHNY and CDR2 SVGAGI (reference sequence). Trimming removed 8 bases from V and 4 bases from J; junction bases left unmatched: 7. There are 15 residues in the CDR3. In DNA, the CDR3 is TGTGCCAGCCTAGGGACTAGCGGCGGATACAATGAGCAGTTCTTC. The encoded protein is CASLGTSGGYNEQFF.

The chain has TRBV9 and TRBJ2-5; the match to TRBD1 covers 7 bases. This CDR3 contains 15 residues. CDR1 SGDLS and CDR2 YYNGEE come from the germline V gene. With 4 bases clipped from V and 1 base from J, the junction kept 7 bases outside the gene matches. CDR3 DNA: TGTGCCAGCAGCTCAGACAGGGCGGCCCAAGAGACCCAGTACTTC. Its protein is CASSSDRAAQETQYF.

The chain links TRBV13 to TRBJ2-7; TRBD1 might be the D (5 bases). CDR3 length: 15 amino acids. Trimming removed 4 bases from V and 1 base from J, with 14 bases in between. CDR1 and CDR2 (germline): PRHDT, FYEKMQ (reference sequence). Here the CDR3 DNA reads TGTGCCAGCAGCTCAACGGACACCATTTCCTACGAGCAGTACTTC. The encoded protein is CASSSTDTISYEQYF.

The sample holds a few counts of this clone. The chain employs TRBV4-3 and TRBJ2-7; 14 bases line up with TRBD2. The CDR3 has 16 residues. Germline CDR1 is LGHNA and CDR2 is YSLEER. J was trimmed by 2 bases and V by 1 base; bases with no gene match: 1. The CDR3 here is CASSQGLAGGAYEQYF. Here the CDR3 DNA reads TGCGCCAGCAGCCAAGGACTAGCGGGAGGGGCCTACGAGCAGTACTTC.

The chain links TRBV27 to TRBJ2-7; possible D gene TRBD1, 5 bases. Germline V gene lookup returns CDR1 MNHEY and CDR2 SMNVEV (reference sequence). The ends were cut back, 4 bases at V and 6 bases at J, with 7 bases in the middle. The CDR3 totals 11 residues. CDR3 in amino acids: CASSWGSEQYF. The CDR3 DNA reads TGTGCCAGCAGTTGGGGCTCCGAGCAGTACTTC.

This clone has just a few counts. This chain connects TRBV5-8 to TRBJ1-1, with TRBD1 matching over 7 bases. V lost 4 bases to trimming and J lost 5 bases; unmatched junction nucleotides: 8. The V gene's germline CDR1 is SGHTS and CDR2 YDEGEE. CDR3 size: 14 residues. The CDR3 coding sequence is TGTGCCAGCAGCCCCCGGACAGGCCGAACTGAAGCTTTCTTT. Residues: CASSPRTGRTEAFF.

In DNA form, the CDR3 reads TGTGCCTGGAGTCCGGGACAGGGAATCGGGGAGACCCAGTACTTC. Protein: CAWSPGQGIGETQYF. The rearrangement joins TRBV30 to TRBJ2-5; 9 nucleotides line up with TRBD1. With 2 bases clipped from V and 5 bases from J, the junction kept 9 bases outside the gene matches. This CDR3 is 15 amino acids long. Germline assignment: CDR1 GTSNPN and CDR2 SVGIG (reference sequence). Full variable domain (outside the CDR3, taken from reference TRBV30 and TRBJ2-5): SQTIHQWPATLVQPVGSPLSLECTVEGTSNPNLYWYRQAAGRGLQLLFYSVGIGQISSEVPQNLSASRPQDRQFILSSKKLLLSDSGFYLCAWSPGQGIGETQYFGPGTRLLVL.

CDR3 in amino acids: CASSQWGGEYEQYF. CDR3 nucleotide sequence: TGCGCCAGCAGCCAATGGGGGGGTGAGTACGAGCAGTACTTC. V is TRBV4-1 and J is TRBJ2-7, with 7 bases lining up with TRBD2. The V gene's germline CDR1 is MGHRA and CDR2 YSYEKL. Trimming cost V 2 bases and J 4 bases; bases outside gene matches: 5. There are 14 residues in the CDR3.

The chain uses TRBV5-5 and TRBJ2-7; D unclear. CDR1 is SGHKS, CDR2 YYEKEE, per germline (reference sequence). The CDR3 runs to 14 residues. The germline V and J ends were trimmed by 0 bases and 4 bases, with 11 bases remaining between them. For the CDR3, the DNA is TGTGCCAGCAGCTTGGATAGACTCGGATACGAGCAGTACTTC. This encodes CASSLDRLGYEQYF.

The chain employs TRBV9 and TRBJ2-4; TRBD2 matches at 14 bases. There are 21 residues in the CDR3. Trimming cost V 4 bases and J 5 bases; bases outside gene matches: 20. Germline CDR1 reads SGDLS; CDR2 reads YYNGEE. The CDR3 region is CASSPSLGLAGVMGHENIQYF. In nucleotides, the CDR3 is TGTGCCAGCAGCCCATCGCTGGGACTAGCGGGAGTTATGGGTCACGAAAACATTCAGTACTTC.

The chain carries TRBV10-3 and TRBJ1-5; 9 nucleotides line up with TRBD1. V lost 10 bases, J lost 0 bases, and 10 bases stayed unmatched. Germline values: CDR1 ENHRY, CDR2 SYGVKD. The CDR3 is made up of 16 amino acids. The CDR3 coding sequence is TGTGCCACGGGACAGGGTACAATCTATAGCAATCAGCCCCAGCATTTT. It encodes CATGQGTIYSNQPQHF.

This chain uses TRBV28 with TRBJ1-2; 7 bases line up with TRBD1. This CDR3 has 13 amino acids. V lost 4 bases and J lost 2; bases outside the gene matches: 1. Germline loops: CDR1 MDHEN, CDR2 SYDVKM. This CDR3 reads CASSWGQNYGYTF. Here the CDR3 DNA reads TGTGCCAGCAGTTGGGGACAGAACTATGGCTACACCTTC.

The chain is built from TRBV5-4 and TRBJ2-5; 8 bases map to TRBD2. The end of the DNA is better explained by TRBJ2-7, so the J call may be wrong. CDR1 is SGHNT and CDR2 is YYREEE in the germline V gene (reference sequence). This CDR3 spans 15 amino acids. The CDR3 spells CASSPIAGSSYEQYF. CDR3 in DNA: TGTGCCAGCAGCCCTATAGCGGGATCGTCTTACGAGCAGTACTTC.

V and J are TRBV6-5 and TRBJ1-2; 7 nucleotides agree with TRBD1. V dropped 0 bases and J dropped 1; count of bases not matched to a gene: 2. This CDR3 has 15 amino acids. Germline values: CDR1 MNHEY, CDR2 SVGAGI. CDR3 bases: TGTGCCAGCAGTTACTCCGGGACAGATAACTATGGCTACACCTTC. The encoded protein is CASSYSGTDNYGYTF.

The chain uses TRBV5-4 and TRBJ2-5, with TRBD2 matching over 11 bases. Per germline, CDR1 SGHNT and CDR2 YYREEE (reference sequence). The ends lost 3 bases at V and 2 bases at J; junction bases unmatched: 3. The CDR3 length is 15 residues. Here the CDR3 reads CASSSLAGGQETQYF. CDR3 bases: TGTGCCAGCAGCTCTCTAGCGGGAGGACAAGAGACCCAGTACTTC.